The 18 T cell receptor beta chains given below trace back to one sample, sequenced in a study of PD-1 and CTLA-4 blockade in melanoma. The assay was immunoSEQ multiplex PCR, and TCRdb's table has in-frame clones only and misses some. The table includes 10,000 or so clones, roughly four fifths detected once. The sample consisted of CD8+ T cells from peripheral blood, taken from a patient given anti-PD-1 treatment. The receptors were gathered from a human donor with melanoma.

Within the sample, this clone is medium-sized. This chain connects TRBV9 to TRBJ2-1; no firm D call. Trimming took 1 base from V and 10 from J, leaving 12 bases between them. CDR1 and CDR2 (germline): SGDLS, YYNGEE. The CDR3 is 13 residues long. The CDR3 DNA sequence: TGTGCCAGCAGCGTACTAGTAATGGACGAGCAGTTCTTC. This sequence encodes CASSVLVMDEQFF.

This clone was seen a handful of times. The gene calls are TRBV27 and TRBJ1-5; D uncertain. Trimming shortened V by 5 bases and J by 3 bases, and 14 bases separated the two germline ends. This CDR3 is built from 15 residues. Germline CDR1 MNHEY, CDR2 SMNVEV (reference sequence). CDR3 protein: CASSPSGKVNQPQHF. The CDR3 nucleotides are TGTGCCAGCAGTCCCTCGGGAAAGGTCAATCAGCCCCAGCATTTT.

This chain joins TRBV27 and TRBJ1-4; D gene uncertain. Trimming took off 3 bases at V and 1 base at J, with 3 bases between the two ends. The CDR3 length is 13 residues. CDR1 MNHEY and CDR2 SMNVEV come from the germline V gene (reference sequence). The CDR3 nucleotides are TGTGCCAGCAGTTTTTTAACTAATGAAAAACTGTTTTTT. This encodes CASSFLTNEKLFF.

The chain combines TRBV7-9 with TRBJ2-5; 8 positions agree with TRBD2. J was trimmed by 5 bases and V by 3 bases; bases with no gene match: 11. The CDR3 sequence is 16 residues long. CDR1 is SEHNR, CDR2 FQNEAQ, per germline (reference sequence). CDR3: CASSLMSGRTTETQYF. The CDR3 DNA follows: TGTGCCAGCAGCTTGATGAGCGGGAGAACGACGGAGACCCAGTACTTC.

The CDR3 region has the DNA TGCGCCAGCAGTGAGAGCTCCTACAATGAGCAGTTCTTC. It is translated as CASSESSYNEQFF. The chain employs TRBV10-1 and TRBJ2-1, with no clear D. Germline V lookup: CDR1 WNHNN, CDR2 SYGVQD (reference sequence). The V end lost 2 bases, the J end lost 0 bases, and 2 bases lay between the germline ends. This CDR3 spans 13 amino acids.

In this sample, this clone turned up once. V gene TRBV6-5 combines with J gene TRBJ2-1, with TRBD1 as a possible D gene (5 bases). With 0 bases removed from V and 0 bases from J, the gap between germline ends came to 9 bases. This CDR3 region has 16 residues. CDR1 is MNHEY, CDR2 SVGAGI, per germline. The CDR3 bases are TGTGCCAGCAGTTACTCTGGCACAGGCTCCTACAATGAGCAGTTCTTC. Protein: CASSYSGTGSYNEQFF.

This clone was seen a handful of times. The chain links TRBV7-9 to TRBJ1-5; the match to TRBD1 covers 9 bases. V was pared by 4 bases and J by 4 bases, with 5 bases of the junction left unmatched. Germline V gene sequence: CDR1 SEHNR, CDR2 FQNEAQ (reference sequence). This CDR3 has 15 residues. Here the CDR3 reads CASSSETGGNQPQHF. The CDR3 nucleotides read TGTGCCAGCAGCTCCGAGACAGGGGGGAATCAGCCCCAGCATTTT.

V gene TRBV11-3 combines with J gene TRBJ2-7; D is undetermined. Looked up from germline, CDR1 is SGHNT and CDR2 is YENEEA. This CDR3 region has 12 residues. The germline V and J ends were trimmed by 5 bases and 2 bases, with 7 bases remaining between them. CDR3 amino acids: CASSIRTYEQYF. CDR3 DNA: TGTGCCAGCAGCATCCGTACCTACGAGCAGTACTTC.

The V and J genes are TRBV7-9 and TRBJ2-1; D remains ambiguous. CDR3 length equals 10 residues. V was pared by 2 bases and J by 9 bases, with 2 bases between. In germline, CDR1 is SEHNR, CDR2 FQNEAQ (reference sequence). The CDR3 nucleotides read TGTGCCAGCAGCTTAATTGAGCAGTTCTTC. Its protein product is CASSLIEQFF.

This clone was picked up one time. V is TRBV19 and J is TRBJ2-7; a weak D match, TRBD1 (6 bases). V lost 5 bases and J lost 0, with 11 bases in between. Germline CDR1 and CDR2: LNHDA and SQIVND (reference sequence). The CDR3 is 14 residues long. CDR3 sequence reads: CASSWGTSSYEQYF. CDR3 nucleotides: TGTGCCAGTAGTTGGGGGACAAGCTCCTACGAGCAGTACTTC.

The chain combines TRBV25-1 with TRBJ2-1; D unclear. Germline CDR1 is MGHDK and CDR2 is SYGVNS. Trimming removed 6 bases at V and 9 bases at J, with 12 bases between. The CDR3 runs 12 residues. CDR3 DNA: TGTGCCAGCAGCCGAGGCTTTAGTGAGCAGTTCTTC. Protein product: CASSRGFSEQFF.

This clone was picked up one time. This sequence joins TRBV15 and TRBJ2-5; 12 positions match TRBD2. From germline, CDR1 is LNHNV and CDR2 YYDKDF (reference sequence). The CDR3 consists of 16 residues. The V segment lost 5 bases and the J segment 4 bases; nucleotides outside the gene matches: 8. In nucleotides, the CDR3 is TGTGCCACCAGCCCCCCGGGGGGACTAGCGGGAGAGACCCAGTACTTC. Translation gives CATSPPGGLAGETQYF.

V and J are TRBV9 and TRBJ2-7; 11 bases match TRBD1. This CDR3 has 15 residues. Trimming removed 0 bases from V and 2 bases from J; junction bases left unmatched: 1. Per the germline V gene, CDR1 is SGDLS and CDR2 is YYNGEE. This CDR3 is CASSVGGQGAYEQYF. In nucleotides, the CDR3 is TGTGCCAGCAGCGTAGGGGGACAGGGGGCCTACGAGCAGTACTTC.

This clone was seen a single time. V is TRBV7-8 and J is TRBJ2-7; D gene unclear. CDR3 length: 14 residues. Germline V gene lookup returns CDR1 SGHVS and CDR2 FQNEAQ. Trimming stripped 8 bases from V and 1 base from J, with 15 bases between. CDR3 sequence reads: CASLYPGRSYEQYF. The CDR3 DNA reads TGTGCCAGCCTTTACCCAGGTCGTTCCTACGAGCAGTACTTC.

This chain's CDR3 is CASSYQSPSPYEQYF. The CDR3 region has the DNA TGTGCCAGCAGTTACCAGAGCCCCTCTCCCTACGAGCAGTACTTC. The genes are TRBV27 and TRBJ2-7; D gene uncertain. Trimming took off 4 bases at V and 2 bases at J, with 15 bases between the two ends. From germline, CDR1 is MNHEY and CDR2 SMNVEV (reference sequence). The CDR3 runs 15 residues.

V gene TRBV7-2 combines with J gene TRBJ2-1; no definite D call. The germline CDR1 and CDR2 sequences are SGHTA and FQGNSA. V was shortened by 0 bases and J by 7 bases, with 7 bases between the two germline ends. The CDR3 sequence is 13 residues long. The CDR3 spells CASSLAGSNEQFF. The CDR3, as DNA: TGTGCCAGCAGCTTAGCCGGATCAAATGAGCAGTTCTTC.

This clone was detected once. The J gene is TRBJ1-1, the V gene TRBV9, with D perhaps TRBD1 (5 bases). The ends were cut back, 4 bases at V and 0 bases at J, with 10 bases in the middle. Germline V CDR1 and CDR2: SGDLS, YYNGEE. This CDR3 has 14 amino acids. The chain's CDR3 is CASSPGLMNTEAFF. The CDR3 nucleotides are TGTGCCAGCAGCCCAGGGCTAATGAACACTGAAGCTTTCTTT.

This chain links TRBV12-3 or TRBV12-4 with TRBJ1-4; D is undetermined. The CDR3 extends over 13 amino acids. The ends were cut back, 6 bases at V and 4 bases at J, with 9 bases in the middle. The CDR3 DNA reads TGTGCCAGCAGGGGGTCCCTTAATGAAAAACTGTTTTTT. Its translation is CASRGSLNEKLFF.